The TCR beta chain described here comes from a study of response to subunit inactivated influenza vaccine. MiXCR, applied by TCRdb to the RT-PCR reads, yields one record per CDR3 protein. Here the sample spans a few hundred thousand distinct CDR3 sequences, around a fifth being singletons. Germline CDR1 SGHAT, CDR2 FQNNGV. The V segment lost 5 bases and the J segment 8 bases; nucleotides outside the gene matches: 12. The CDR3 is made up of 16 amino acids. This clonotype showed up many times. What it binds is not known. Study results and caveats: Authors suggested seasonal influenza vaccinations each recruit few new T cells.

V gene TRBV11-2 combines with J gene TRBJ2-2; TRBD1 aligns across 9 bases. The sequence derives from a man aged 50 to 69 who received an inactivated influenza vaccine. Sample: PBMCs from blood, taken roughly 20 months after vaccination. CDR3 protein: CASSLLPGQGGGELFF. The CDR3 coding sequence is TGTGCCAGCAGCCTCCTTCCGGGACAGGGTGGTGGGGAGCTGTTTTTT.